This T cell receptor beta chain stems from a study of shared clonotypes between healthy human individuals. The CDR3 sequence is 17 residues long. Germline lookup yields CDR1 SGHTA and CDR2 FQGNSA. The J segment lost 6 bases and the V segment lost 2 bases, leaving 11 bases of the junction unmatched. Sequencing was performed with immunoSEQ multiplex PCR; in TCRdb, only in-frame clones are kept and a portion is missing. This table holds some 650,000 clones, about 97% found once. Input material: naive CD4+ T cells sorted from blood. Specified subset: CD45RA+ positively selected. The clonotype was recovered from a young woman in good health. J is TRBJ2-3 and V is TRBV7-2, with 10 bases matching TRBD2. The CDR3 DNA is TGTGCCAGCAGCTTAATGATCCTAGCGGGAGTTTTGGATACGCAGTATTTT. Translating gives CASSLMILAGVLDTQYF.